Each of the 20 T cell receptor beta chains below was sequenced from the same sample in a study of blood T cells in healthy people across ages. A J-beta primer mix and a sample-barcoded 5' primer were used in a second PCR of about 7 to 12 cycles. From the 5' RACE reads, TCRdb called clonotypes with MiXCR, one entry per CDR3 protein. The repertoire holds 540,000 or so distinct CDR3 sequences, with about 45% as singletons. Material: blood. The receptor source for this set is an older man in good health.

This clonotype has ten or more counts. The V and J genes are TRBV10-3 and TRBJ2-7; 11 bases fit TRBD1. This CDR3 spans 15 amino acids. The V gene's germline CDR1 is ENHRY and CDR2 SYGVKD. With V trimmed by 5 bases and J by 4 bases, 7 bases remained unmatched. CDR3 loop: CAISPSGQGVYEQYF. In DNA form, the CDR3 reads TGTGCCATCAGTCCGTCGGGACAGGGGGTATACGAGCAGTACTTC.

The chain links TRBV29-1 to TRBJ2-5; D uncertain. The V end was cut by 1 base, the J end by 11 bases, with 14 bases between. The V gene's germline CDR1 is SQVTM and CDR2 ANQGSEA. There are 12 residues in the CDR3. For the CDR3, the DNA is TGCAGCGTTGAAGTGGGTCAGGATGGGCAGTACTTC. Its protein is CSVEVGQDGQYF.

This sequence joins TRBV6-6 and TRBJ1-2; D remains unclear. V lost 0 bases and J 4 bases, leaving 9 bases between the germline ends. Germline lookup yields CDR1 MNHNY and CDR2 SVGAGI (reference sequence). The length of the CDR3 is 14 residues. This CDR3 is CASSYSTQSYGYTF. As DNA, the CDR3 is TGTGCCAGCAGTTACTCGACTCAGAGCTATGGCTACACCTTC.

Notes on this clonotype: A read error may explain this, as a much larger clone is one base away. The chain has TRBV6-6 and TRBJ2-3; D assignment may be TRBD1 or TRBD2 (5 bases each). Trimming pared 10 bases from V and 4 bases from J, leaving 21 bases between. This CDR3 comprises 15 residues. The germline V gene encodes CDR1 MNHNY and CDR2 SVGAGI (reference sequence). CDR3 loop: CATGLSDRSADTQYF. The DNA of the CDR3 is TGTGCCACGGGGCTCAGCGACCGTAGCGCAGATACGCAGTATTTT.

The V gene is TRBV7-9, the J gene TRBJ2-1; D uncertain. The CDR3 sequence is 12 residues long. The germline V and J ends were trimmed by 2 bases and 10 bases, with 9 bases remaining between them. Germline V CDR1 and CDR2: SEHNR, FQNEAQ (reference sequence). CDR3 sequence: CASSLSQGEQFF. DNA of the CDR3: TGTGCCAGCAGCTTATCTCAAGGGGAGCAGTTCTTC.

The J gene is TRBJ2-3, the V gene TRBV18; D uncertain. V was trimmed by 6 bases and J by 2 bases, leaving 15 bases between them. There are 15 residues in the CDR3. Germline V lookup: CDR1 KGHSH, CDR2 LQKENI. This CDR3 is CASSTSRPPTDTQYF. DNA of the CDR3: TGTGCCAGCTCCACCTCGAGACCACCCACAGATACGCAGTATTTT.

The chain joins TRBV15 to TRBJ2-3, with D possibly matching TRBD2 (5 bases). The CDR3 consists of 12 residues. V lost 7 bases and J 3 bases, leaving 8 bases between the germline ends. Germline V gives CDR1 LNHNV, CDR2 YYDKDF (reference sequence). CDR3 loop: CATTPGTDTQYF. In DNA, the CDR3 is TGTGCCACCACTCCGGGGACAGATACGCAGTATTTT.

The J gene is TRBJ2-5, the V gene TRBV2, with 9 bases lining up with TRBD1. The CDR3 consists of 16 residues. V dropped 6 bases and J dropped 1; count of bases not matched to a gene: 9. The germline CDR1 and CDR2 sequences are SNHLY and FYNNEI. This chain's CDR3 is CASRPGTGTLQETQYF. In DNA form, the CDR3 reads TGTGCCAGCAGGCCCGGGACAGGGACACTCCAAGAGACCCAGTACTTC.

This rearrangement joins TRBV5-6 to TRBJ2-3, with 10 bases fitting TRBD1. From germline, CDR1 is SGHDT and CDR2 YYEEEE. This CDR3 spans 14 amino acids. Trimming cost V 4 bases and J 5 bases; bases outside gene matches: 4. The DNA of the CDR3 is TGTGCCAGCAGCGAGACAGGGGGCGAAGATACGCAGTATTTT. The encoded protein is CASSETGGEDTQYF. The whole variable domain, remainder taken from reference TRBV5-6 and TRBJ2-3, is DAGVTQSPTHLIKTRGQQVTLRCSPKSGHDTVSWYQQALGQGPQFIFQYYEEEERQRGNFPDRFSGHQFPNYSSELNVNALLLGDSALYLCASSETGGEDTQYFGPGTRLTVL.

The chain carries TRBV11-2 and TRBJ2-4, with D hard to call. Deletions cut 4 bases from V and 0 bases from J, with 7 bases between. The CDR3 runs 14 residues. Germline CDR1 reads SGHAT; CDR2 reads FQNNGV. CDR3 coding DNA: TGTGCCAGCAGCTCGGGCCTAGCCAAAAACATTCAGTACTTC. Protein: CASSSGLAKNIQYF.

The chain employs TRBV7-9 and TRBJ1-2, with D tentatively TRBD1 (5 bases). This CDR3 has 12 residues. Trimming removed 5 bases from V and 8 bases from J, with 12 bases in between. The germline V gene has CDR1 SEHNR and CDR2 FQNEAQ (reference sequence). CDR3 nucleotides: TGTGCCAGCAGCCCGGCAGGGAGAGGCTACACCTTC. It codes for CASSPAGRGYTF.

V usage is TRBV5-1 and J usage is TRBJ2-1; tentative D call: TRBD1 (5 bases). Germline V gives CDR1 SGHRS, CDR2 YFSETQ. This CDR3 region has 15 residues. V was pared by 1 base and J by 10 bases, with 18 bases between. CDR3 in DNA: TGCGCCAGCAGCTTGCGGCCAACTCAGGGTGAGGAGCAGTTCTTC. Its translation: CASSLRPTQGEEQFF.

This clonotype occurred a few times. The chain is built from TRBV20-1 and TRBJ2-7; D is perhaps TRBD2 (6 bases). The CDR3 contains 14 residues. Germline loops: CDR1 DFQATT, CDR2 SNEGSKA (reference sequence). Trimming took 2 bases from V and 4 from J, leaving 15 bases between them. CDR3 sequence reads: CSARPTRGGYEQYF. CDR3 nucleotides: TGCAGTGCTAGACCCACACGGGGAGGTTACGAGCAGTACTTC.

In this sample, this clonotype turned up a few times. The gene calls are TRBV20-1 and TRBJ2-7; the D is unclear. This CDR3 region has 12 residues. Germline CDR1 is DFQATT and CDR2 is SNEGSKA (reference sequence). V lost 3 bases, J lost 2 bases, and 8 bases lay in between. The CDR3 DNA reads TGCAGTGCTAGTCAGACCCCCTACGAGCAGTACTTC. It yields the protein CSASQTPYEQYF.

The sample holds a few counts of this clonotype. The rearrangement joins TRBV12-3 or TRBV12-4 to TRBJ1-2; D is unresolved. CDR3 length: 13 amino acids. Deletions cut 5 bases from V and 0 bases from J, with 7 bases between. DNA for the CDR3: TGTGCCAGCAGTATAGACCCTAACTATGGCTACACCTTC. The encoded protein is CASSIDPNYGYTF.

The chain has TRBV15 and TRBJ2-3, with 11 bases that match TRBD2. V lost 7 bases to trimming and J lost 1 base; unmatched junction nucleotides: 7. Germline CDR1 and CDR2: LNHNV and YYDKDF (reference sequence). The CDR3 consists of 16 residues. The CDR3 loop reads CATTTSGGARTDTQYF. CDR3 bases: TGTGCCACCACTACTAGCGGGGGAGCGCGCACAGATACGCAGTATTTT.

This clonotype showed up just a few times. The V and J genes are TRBV7-2 and TRBJ1-5; a weak D match, TRBD1 (5 bases). Germline V lookup: CDR1 SGHTA, CDR2 FQGNSA. The CDR3 extends over 13 amino acids. Trimming cost V 4 bases and J 7 bases, with 11 bases left between them. DNA of the CDR3: TGTGCCAGCAGCTGGGGCCCCTCACAGCCCCAGCATTTT. It encodes CASSWGPSQPQHF.

This clonotype was recorded a few times. The V gene is TRBV25-1, the J gene TRBJ2-5; 7 bases are a match to TRBD2. This CDR3 comprises 16 residues. Germline CDR1 MGHDK, CDR2 SYGVNS. V lost 4 bases, J lost 4 bases, and 12 bases stayed unmatched. The CDR3 protein is CASSAPRAGVAETQYF. The CDR3 nucleotides are TGTGCCAGCAGTGCACCTCGGGCGGGAGTAGCAGAGACCCAGTACTTC.

CDR3 nucleotides: TGTGCCAGCAGCCGCGGGACCCCGGGTTTATACAATGAGCAGTTCTTC. Translated: CASSRGTPGLYNEQFF. V usage is TRBV7-6 and J usage is TRBJ2-1; possibly TRBD2 for D (6 bases). CDR1 and CDR2 (germline): SGHVS, FNYEAQ. The V end was cut by 5 bases, the J end by 4 bases, with 18 bases between. The length of the CDR3 is 16 residues. Supplemented by reference TRBV7-6 and TRBJ2-1, the full variable domain reads GAGVSQSPRYKVTKRGQDVALRCDPISGHVSLYWYRQALGQGPEFLTYFNYEAQQDKSGLPNDRFSAERPEGSISTLTIQRTEQRDSAMYRCASSRGTPGLYNEQFFGPGTRLTVL.

This clonotype was detected many times. The V gene is TRBV6-6, the J gene TRBJ2-1; TRBD2 aligns across 16 bases. The J segment lost 12 bases and the V segment lost 4 bases, leaving 9 bases of the junction unmatched. Germline values: CDR1 MNHNY, CDR2 SVGAGI (reference sequence). The CDR3 consists of 16 residues. CDR3 sequence reads: CASSLLPGLAGGRQFF. Here the CDR3 DNA reads TGTGCCAGCAGTTTACTTCCGGGACTAGCGGGAGGGCGGCAGTTCTTC.